The source of this T cell receptor (beta chain) is a study of neurological immune-mediated disorders. General study results and limits: No sharing of CDR3 amino acid sequences was observed among expanded clones across subjects, suggesting private repertoires in all groups. HTLV-1-associated myelopathy had the most TCR clonal expansion, while multiple sclerosis had the least, a level that fell below healthy controls.

TCRdb reprocessed the 5' RACE reads via MiXCR and lists one record per CDR3 protein. The sample contains 65,000 to 85,000 distinct CDR3 sequences, more than 3% of which appear only once. On this clonotype: What it binds is unknown.

This CDR3 is built from 15 residues. CDR1 and CDR2 (germline): SGDLS, YYNGEE. V dropped 3 bases and J dropped 0 bases, with 10 bases sitting between them. The chain carries TRBV9 and TRBJ1-3; TRBD1 might be the D (6 bases). The source of this sequence is a woman between 50 and 59 years old with multiple sclerosis. The sequenced sample consisted of PBMCs. CDR3 nucleotides: TGTGCCAGCAGCGCTGGACAGATCTCTGGAAACACCATATATTTT. As protein: CASSAGQISGNTIYF.